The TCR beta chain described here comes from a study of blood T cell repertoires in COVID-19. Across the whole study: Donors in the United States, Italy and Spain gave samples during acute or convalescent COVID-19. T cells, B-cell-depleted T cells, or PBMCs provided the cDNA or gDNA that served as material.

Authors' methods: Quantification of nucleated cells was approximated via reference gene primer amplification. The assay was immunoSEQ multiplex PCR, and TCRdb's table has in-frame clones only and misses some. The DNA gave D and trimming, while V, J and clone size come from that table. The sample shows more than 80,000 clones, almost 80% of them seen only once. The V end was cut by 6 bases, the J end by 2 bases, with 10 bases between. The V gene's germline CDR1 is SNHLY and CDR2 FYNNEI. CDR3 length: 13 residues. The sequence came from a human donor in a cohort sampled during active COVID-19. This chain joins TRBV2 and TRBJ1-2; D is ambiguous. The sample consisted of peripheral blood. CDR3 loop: CASSETENYGYTF. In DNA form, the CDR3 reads TGTGCCAGCAGCGAGACGGAGAACTATGGCTACACCTTC.